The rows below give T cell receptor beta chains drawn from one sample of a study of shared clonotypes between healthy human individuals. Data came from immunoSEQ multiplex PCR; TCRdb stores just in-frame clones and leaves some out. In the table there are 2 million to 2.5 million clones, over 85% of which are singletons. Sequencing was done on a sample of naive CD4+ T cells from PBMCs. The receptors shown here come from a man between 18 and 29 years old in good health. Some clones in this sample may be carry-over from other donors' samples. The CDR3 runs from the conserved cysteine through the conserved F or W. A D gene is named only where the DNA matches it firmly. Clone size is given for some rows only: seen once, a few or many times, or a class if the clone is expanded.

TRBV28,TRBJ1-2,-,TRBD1,TGTGCCAGCAGTTTAGGGACAGGCCACTATGGCTACACCTTC,CASSLGTGHYGYTF
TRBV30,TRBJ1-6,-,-,TGTGCCTGGAGTGTACTTTCCGGACAGTATAATTCACCCCTCCACTTT,CAWSVLSGQYNSPLHF
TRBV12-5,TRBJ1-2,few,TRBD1,TGTGCTAGTGGTTTGGCCCCGGGACAGGGAAATGATCGTGGCTACACCTTC,CASGLAPGQGNDRGYTF
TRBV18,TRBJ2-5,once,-,TGTGCCAGCTCACCCCTTGACTCCGTCCTACAAGAGACCCAGTACTTC,CASSPLDSVLQETQYF
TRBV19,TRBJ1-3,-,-,TGTGCCAGTAGTTCATCATGGTCCGGAAACACCATATATTTT,CASSSSWSGNTIYF
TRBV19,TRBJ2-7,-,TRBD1,TGTGCCAGTAGTATCCAGGGGGCGAGGGAGCAGTACTTC,CASSIQGAREQYF
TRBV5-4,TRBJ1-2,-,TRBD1,TGTGCCAGCAGCCAAGACCAGACAGGGATCGGATATGGCTACACCTTC,CASSQDQTGIGYGYTF
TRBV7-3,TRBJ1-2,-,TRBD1,TGTGCCAGCAGCTTAGGACAGGGCGGGTATGGCTACACCTTC,CASSLGQGGYGYTF
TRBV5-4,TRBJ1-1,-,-,TGTGCCAGCAGCGGCCGTGGAGTCCTGAACACTGAAGCTTTCTTT,CASSGRGVLNTEAFF
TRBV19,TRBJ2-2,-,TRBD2,TGTGCCAGTAGACCCGACAGCATGCGGGCTAGCGGGGTCACCGGGGAGCTGTTTTTT,CASRPDSMRASGVTGELFF
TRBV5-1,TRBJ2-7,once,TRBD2,TGCGCCAGCAGCTTCGTACTAGCGGACTCCTACGAGCAGTACTTC,CASSFVLADSYEQYF
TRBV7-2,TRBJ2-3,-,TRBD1,TGTGCCAGCAGCCTTGGGACAGGGGTCACAGATACGCAGTATTTT,CASSLGTGVTDTQYF
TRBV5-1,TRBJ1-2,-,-,TGCGCCAGCAGCTTGGCAGGCTTGGGTGGCTACACCTTC,CASSLAGLGGYTF
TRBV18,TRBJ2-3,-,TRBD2,TGTGCCAGCTCACCAACCCCAGCGGGAGAACTCGCAACCGATACGCAGTATTTT,CASSPTPAGELATDTQYF
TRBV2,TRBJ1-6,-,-,TGTGCCAGCAGTGCAAATCCAGTTGGGCCTCCACCCCTCCACTTT,CASSANPVGPPPLHF
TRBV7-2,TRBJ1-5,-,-,TGTGCCAGCAGCCAAAGACTCACGGGACAGCCCCAGCATTTT,CASSQRLTGQPQHF
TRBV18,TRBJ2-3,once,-,TGTGCCAGCTCACCTCCCGGGTCGCTGACTTTTACAGATACGCAGTATTTT,CASSPPGSLTFTDTQYF
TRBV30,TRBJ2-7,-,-,TGTGCCTGGAACCGCCCTCCCGCGATCGAGCAGTACTTC,CAWNRPPAIEQYF
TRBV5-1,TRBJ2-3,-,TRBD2,TGCGCCAGCATCCCCACCTTGGCGGGGGGCGGAGATACGCAGTATTTT,CASIPTLAGGGDTQYF
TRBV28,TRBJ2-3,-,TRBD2,TGTGCCAGCAGCGTAGCGGGAGTTAAGACAGATACGCAGTATTTT,CASSVAGVKTDTQYF
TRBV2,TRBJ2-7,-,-,TGTGCCAGCGGAGTAAGACTCCCCGAGCAGTACTTC,CASGVRLPEQYF
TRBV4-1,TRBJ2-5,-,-,TGCGCCAGCAGCCAAGCCCCATACCGATACCAAGAGACCCAGTACTTC,CASSQAPYRYQETQYF
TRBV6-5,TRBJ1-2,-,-,TGTGCCAGCAGTTACCAGACAGGAGCGATCTATGGCTACACCTTC,CASSYQTGAIYGYTF
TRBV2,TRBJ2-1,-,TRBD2,TGTGCCAGCAGTGAAGTCGGAACTAGCGGGATCAATGAGCAGTTCTTC,CASSEVGTSGINEQFF
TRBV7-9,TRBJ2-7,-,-,TGTGCCAGCAGCTCCCCCTCGTACGAGCAGTACTTC,CASSSPSYEQYF
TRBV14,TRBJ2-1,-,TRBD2,TGTGCCAGCAGCCATTTCGGGACTAGCGGGAAGCTATCCTACAATGAGCAGTTCTTC,CASSHFGTSGKLSYNEQFF
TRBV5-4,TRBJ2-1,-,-,TGTGCCAGCAGCTTGAACACAGGAACCTACAATGAGCAGTTCTTC,CASSLNTGTYNEQFF
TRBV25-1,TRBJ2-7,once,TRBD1,TGTGCCAGCACTCAGGGGGCGGATTACGAGCAGTACTTC,CASTQGADYEQYF
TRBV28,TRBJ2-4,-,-,TGTGCCAGCAGTTTATCGAGACAGGTAGCCAAAAACATTCAGTACTTC,CASSLSRQVAKNIQYF
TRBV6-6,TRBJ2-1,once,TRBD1,TGTGCCAGCAGTTACTTGGGACAGGCCGCCGATGAGCAGTTCTTC,CASSYLGQAADEQFF
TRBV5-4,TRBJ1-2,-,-,TGTGCCAGCAGCTTGGAGGCAGGGAACTATGGCTACACCTTC,CASSLEAGNYGYTF
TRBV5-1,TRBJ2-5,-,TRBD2,TGCGCCAGCAGCTTGGGCTCCCAGCTCGGGACTAGCGGGAGGGCCGAGACCCAGTACTTC,CASSLGSQLGTSGRAETQYF
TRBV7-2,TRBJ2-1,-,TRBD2,TGTGCCAGCAGCTCCCCTAGCGGACTGAACAATGAGCAGTTCTTC,CASSSPSGLNNEQFF
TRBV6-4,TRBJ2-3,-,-,TGTGCCAGCAGTCCAAGCATACTCCTTCCCACAGATACGCAGTATTTT,CASSPSILLPTDTQYF
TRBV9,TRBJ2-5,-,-,TGTGCCAGCAGCGTAGGAGTAACACAAGAGACCCAGTACTTC,CASSVGVTQETQYF
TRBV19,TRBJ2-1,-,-,TGTGCCAGTACGGTTGTAGTTCCCAATATGAGTGATGAGCAGTTCTTC,CASTVVVPNMSDEQFF
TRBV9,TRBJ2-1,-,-,TGTGCCAGCAGCGTAGCGAGGTACAATGAGCAGTTCTTC,CASSVARYNEQFF
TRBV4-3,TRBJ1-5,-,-,TGCGCCAGCAGCCTCTCTGCAGGGAGACGGGGAGATCAGCCCCAGCATTTT,CASSLSAGRRGDQPQHF
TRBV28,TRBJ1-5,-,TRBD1,TGTGCCAGCAGTTCCGGGACAGGGCATCAGCCCCAGCATTTT,CASSSGTGHQPQHF
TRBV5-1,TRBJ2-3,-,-,TGCGCCAGCAGCCCAGGGGTGCCGGATACGCAGTATTTT,CASSPGVPDTQYF
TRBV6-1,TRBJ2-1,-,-,TGTGCCAGCAGTGCTCCCAGGGGCGGCCACAATGAGCAGTTCTTC,CASSAPRGGHNEQFF
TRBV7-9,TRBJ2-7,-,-,TGTGCCAGCAGCTATTGGACACCAAGTCGACAAGGCCACTACGAGCAGTACTTC,CASSYWTPSRQGHYEQYF
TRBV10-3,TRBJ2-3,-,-,TGTGCCATCAGTGCCAGTAGCAGCACAGATACGCAGTATTTT,CAISASSSTDTQYF
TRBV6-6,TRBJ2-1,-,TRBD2,TGTGCCAGCAGTTCGGGACTAGCGGGACGAAATGAGCAGTTCTTC,CASSSGLAGRNEQFF
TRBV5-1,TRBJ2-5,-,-,TGCGCCAGCAGCTTGATGAGGTACCAAGAGACCCAGTACTTC,CASSLMRYQETQYF
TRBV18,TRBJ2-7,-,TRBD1,TGTGCCAGCTCACGGGGACAGGGGTATGACGAGCAGTACTTC,CASSRGQGYDEQYF
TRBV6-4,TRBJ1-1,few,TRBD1,TGTGCCAGGCCACTAGGACAGGGTGGGATGAACACTGAAGCTTTCTTT,CARPLGQGGMNTEAFF
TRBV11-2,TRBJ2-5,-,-,TGTGCCAGCAGCTTAGATCGGTTGGAGACCCAGTACTTC,CASSLDRLETQYF
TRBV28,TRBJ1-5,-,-,TGTGCCACAGGGGCGGAGGGGCCCCAGCATTTT,CATGAEGPQHF
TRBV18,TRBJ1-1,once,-,TGTGCCAGCTCATTGAATGTGGGTGGACACCCAAACACTGAAGCTTTCTTT,CASSLNVGGHPNTEAFF
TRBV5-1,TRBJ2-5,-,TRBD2,TGCGCCAGCAGCAGGGCTAGCGGGAGTGAAGAGACCCAGTACTTC,CASSRASGSEETQYF